Listed below are T cell receptor beta chains from one sample, sequenced in a study of a mutant IDH1 vaccine in newly diagnosed glioma. Antigens for these TCRs are unknown. Libraries were prepared by immunoSEQ multiplex PCR; TCRdb keeps only in-frame clonotypes and omits some of them. This table has some 130,000 clones, roughly 78% appearing once. The sequenced sample was PBMCs, obtained from a glioma patient whose treatment included an IDH1 peptide vaccine. These TCRs come from a man aged 35 to 55 with glioma. CDR3s include the opening cysteine and the closing phenylalanine or tryptophan. A D gene is named only where the DNA matches it firmly. Clone size appears in some rows only: once, few, many, or a class for an expanded clone.

d_call j_call clone_size v_call cdr3_nt cdr3_aa
TRBD1 TRBJ1-4 - TRBV5-4 TGTGCCAGCAGCGCCCGACAGGGAGGAAATGAAAAACTGTTTTTT CASSARQGGNEKLFF
- TRBJ1-5 - TRBV6-5 TGTGCCAGCAGTTACGACGCATGGAGCAATCAGCCCCAGCATTTT CASSYDAWSNQPQHF
TRBD1 TRBJ1-6 - TRBV7-9 TGTGCCAGCAGCGCGGGACAGGGGAACTCACCCCTCCACTTT CASSAGQGNSPLHF
- TRBJ1-2 - TRBV6-1 TGTGCCAGCAGTGAAGCTAATGAGGACTATGGCTACACCTTC CASSEANEDYGYTF
- TRBJ2-1 - TRBV6-5 TGTGCCAGCAGAGCCCCAGTGGGCGGTGAGCAGTTCTTC CASRAPVGGEQFF
TRBD2 TRBJ2-3 - TRBV5-1 TGCGCCAGCAGCTTGGATCTAGCGGACACAGATACGCAGTATTTT CASSLDLADTDTQYF
- TRBJ1-1 few TRBV2 TGTGCCAGCGAGACCGCGAACACTGAAGCTTTCTTT CASETANTEAFF
- TRBJ2-4 once TRBV10-3 TGTGCCATCAGTGCGGGGATCCAGCGGAGAGGGGACATTCAGTACTTC CAISAGIQRRGDIQYF
TRBD1 TRBJ2-7 - TRBV7-2 TGTGCCAGCAGCTCGGACAGGTACGAGCAGTACTTC CASSSDRYEQYF
- TRBJ1-2 once TRBV4-2 TGTGCCAGCAGCCAAGATAACAGGGTGGGTGGCTACACCTTC CASSQDNRVGGYTF
- TRBJ2-5 once TRBV5-1 TGCGCCAGCAGCCCGCCGTCTTCGACCCAGTACTTC CASSPPSSTQYF
- TRBJ2-3 - TRBV7-8 TGTGCCAGCAGCTTATATCGGGCGCGAGGTACGCAGTATTTT CASSLYRARGTQYF
- TRBJ2-1 - TRBV19 TGTGCCAGTAGTTTAAGCTCCTACAATGAGCAGTTCTTC CASSLSSYNEQFF
- TRBJ1-1 few TRBV11-2 TGTGCCAGCAGCTCCTCCTCGAGTTTGGGCACTGAAGCTTTCTTT CASSSSSSLGTEAFF
- TRBJ1-3 once TRBV6-6 TGTGCCAGCAGAACCCCTCAGCGCTCTGGAAACACCATATATTTT CASRTPQRSGNTIYF
- TRBJ2-7 - TRBV21-1 TGTGCCACCTTTGGGAGCCGGATTCGGTCCTACGAGCAGTACTTC CATFGSRIRSYEQYF
- TRBJ1-2 - TRBV7-8 TGTGCCAGCAGCTTAGCTTTGTCCTATGGCTACACCTTC CASSLALSYGYTF
TRBD1 TRBJ1-3 - TRBV10-3 TGTGCCATCAGTGGGACAGGGGCTGGAAACACCATATATTTT CAISGTGAGNTIYF
TRBD1 TRBJ2-3 - TRBV7-9 TGTGCCAGCAGCCTCGGACAGGGCGCAGATACGCAGTATTTT CASSLGQGADTQYF
- TRBJ1-4 - TRBV7-3 TGTGCCAGCAGCTCTGGGGGGTTCGGTAATGAAAAACTGTTTTTT CASSSGGFGNEKLFF
- TRBJ1-1 - TRBV6-4 TGTGCCAGCAGTCCGGGAACTAACACTGAAGCTTTCTTT CASSPGTNTEAFF
- TRBJ2-7 few TRBV7-2 TGTGCCAGCAGCCTGTACACGGGGCGAGAGCAGTACTTC CASSLYTGREQYF
- TRBJ2-5 - TRBV11-1 TGTGCCAGCAGCCCCGACAGCTACCAAGAGACCCAGTACTTC CASSPDSYQETQYF
TRBD2 TRBJ2-7 - TRBV28 TGTGCCAGCACCAATGTAGTAGCGGGAACCTACGAGCAGTACTTC CASTNVVAGTYEQYF
TRBD1 TRBJ1-4 - TRBV7-2 TGTGCCAGCAGCTTAGACAGGGGCCAGAGTGAAAAACTGTTTTTT CASSLDRGQSEKLFF
TRBD1 TRBJ2-7 few TRBV27 TGTGCCAGCAGCCTGACAGGGGGCGGTTACGAGCAGTACTTC CASSLTGGGYEQYF
- TRBJ1-4 few TRBV9 TGTGCCAGCAGCCCCGACGTCGGAAAACTGTTTTTT CASSPDVGKLFF
TRBD2 TRBJ2-1 - TRBV4-2 TGTGCCAGCAGCCAAGAGGGACTAGCGGGGGGTAATGAGCAGTTCTTC CASSQEGLAGGNEQFF
TRBD2 TRBJ2-2 - TRBV29-1 TGCAGCGTTGAAGATCCCTTGGCTAGCGGGAGGGCCGGTGGCACCGGGGAGCTGTTTTTT CSVEDPLASGRAGGTGELFF
TRBD1 TRBJ2-3 - TRBV28 TGTGCCAGCAGTACAGCGGCCGGGACAGGGACGGGAGATACGCAGTATTTT CASSTAAGTGTGDTQYF
- TRBJ2-1 - TRBV6-1 TGTGCCAGCAACCCCGGAGACTTTGGCTACAATGAGCAGTTCTTC CASNPGDFGYNEQFF
- TRBJ2-1 - TRBV4-2 TGTGCCAGCACCCGAGAGCCGGGACTCTTTAACAATGAGCAGTTCTTC CASTREPGLFNNEQFF
- TRBJ1-1 - TRBV21-1 TGTGCCAGCAGCATAATTTCAGGGGGTGAAGCTTTCTTT CASSIISGGEAFF
- TRBJ1-2 - TRBV6-5 TGTGCCAGCAGTTACTCAGAGGGGAGGCTATATGGCTACACCTTC CASSYSEGRLYGYTF
- TRBJ2-1 - TRBV7-9 TGTGCCAGCAGCCAAGTCAGCGGCTCCTACAATGAGCAGTTCTTC CASSQVSGSYNEQFF
TRBD2 TRBJ2-5 - TRBV29-1 TGCAGCGTGCCCCTGGCGGGGGGGAGAGAGACCCAGTACTTC CSVPLAGGRETQYF
- TRBJ2-7 few TRBV10-2 TGCGCCAGCGCACAGGGCTACGAGCAGTACTTC CASAQGYEQYF